There are a few counts of the clone carrying this T cell receptor (beta chain). Original handling: Reference gene primers were amplified, and this amplification served to estimate nucleated cell counts. The protocol was immunoSEQ multiplex PCR, while the TCRdb copy is restricted to in-frame clones and leaves out a portion. V and J calls plus clone size are reproduced from that table; the DNA served to infer D and trimming. This table has 100,000 to 130,000 clones, approximately 80% appearing once. The data belong to a study of blood T cell repertoires in COVID-19. For the study at large: T cells, B-cell-depleted T cells, or PBMCs supplied cDNA or gDNA.

Input material: peripheral blood. The receptor's source is a man between 65 and 85 years old with acute or convalescent COVID-19.

The CDR3 spells CASRGQGGNTEAFF. The CDR3 bases are TGTGCCAGCAGGGGACAGGGCGGGAACACTGAAGCTTTCTTT. The chain recombines TRBV2 with TRBJ1-1, with 9 bases matching TRBD1. Trimming at V came to 6 bases and at J to 1 base, leaving 3 bases not matched to a gene. The CDR3 is 14 amino acids. Germline CDR1 reads SNHLY; CDR2 reads FYNNEI. The variable domain in full, completed from reference TRBV2 and TRBJ1-1, reads EPEVTQTPSHQVTQMGQEVILRCVPISNHLYFYWYRQILGQKVEFLVSFYNNEISEKSEIFDDQFSVERPDGSNFTLKIRSTKLEDSAMYFCASRGQGGNTEAFFGQGTRLTVV.